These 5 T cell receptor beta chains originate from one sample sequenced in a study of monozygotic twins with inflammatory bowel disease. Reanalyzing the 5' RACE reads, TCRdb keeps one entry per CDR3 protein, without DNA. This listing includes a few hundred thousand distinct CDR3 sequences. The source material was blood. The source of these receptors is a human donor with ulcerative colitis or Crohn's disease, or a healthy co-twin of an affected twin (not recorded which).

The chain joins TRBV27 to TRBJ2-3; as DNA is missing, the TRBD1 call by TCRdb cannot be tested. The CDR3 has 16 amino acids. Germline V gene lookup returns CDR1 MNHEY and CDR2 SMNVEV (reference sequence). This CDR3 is CASSLYGQISTDTQYF.

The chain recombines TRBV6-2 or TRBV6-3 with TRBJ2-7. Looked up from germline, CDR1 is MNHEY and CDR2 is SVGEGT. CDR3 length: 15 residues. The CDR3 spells CASSYSTSGYREQYF.

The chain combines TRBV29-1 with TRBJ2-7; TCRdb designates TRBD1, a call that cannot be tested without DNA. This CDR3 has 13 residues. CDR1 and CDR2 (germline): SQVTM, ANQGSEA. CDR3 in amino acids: CSVDRTGLGEQYF.

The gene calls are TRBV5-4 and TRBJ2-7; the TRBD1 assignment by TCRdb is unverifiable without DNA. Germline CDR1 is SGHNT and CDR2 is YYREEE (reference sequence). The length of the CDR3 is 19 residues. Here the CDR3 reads CASSLARGQKTSATYEQYF.

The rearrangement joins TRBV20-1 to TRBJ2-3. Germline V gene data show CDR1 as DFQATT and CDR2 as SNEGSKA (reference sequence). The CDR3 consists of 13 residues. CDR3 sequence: CSAEDPRADTQYF.